The 5 T cell receptor beta chains below were found in one sample sequenced in a study of T cells in Graves' hyperthyroidism and ophthalmopathy. RNA transcripts served as the template for amplifying TCR beta CDR3 regions. A first-round RT-PCR of the TCR CDR3 used the HTBI primer set. One entry per CDR3 protein results from TCRdb running MiXCR on the multiplex PCR reads. Of about 600,000 distinct CDR3 sequences in the sample, roughly a sixth were seen once. Sequencing input: blood. These receptors all come from a woman aged 40-49 years with Graves' ophthalmopathy.

The J gene is TRBJ1-1, the V gene TRBV6-1, with D unclear. CDR1 and CDR2 from the germline V gene are MNHNS and SASEGT. The ends were cut back, 6 bases at V and 5 bases at J, with 22 bases in the middle. This CDR3 is built from 16 residues. The CDR3 DNA is TGTGCCAGCAGAAAAGGAAAGGGCGGTATGGGAACTGAAGCTTTCTTT. This codes for CASRKGKGGMGTEAFF.

This chain links TRBV20-1 with TRBJ1-6; D perhaps matches TRBD1 (5 bases). This CDR3 is built from 15 residues. In germline, CDR1 is DFQATT, CDR2 SNEGSKA (reference sequence). V dropped 3 bases and J dropped 6 bases, with 15 bases sitting between them. CDR3 protein: CSARAVGGSNSPLHF. The CDR3 DNA reads as TGCAGTGCTAGGGCCGTGGGGGGGAGTAATTCACCCCTCCACTTT.

Of note for this clonotype: This clone may be a read error of a much larger clone one base away. The chain joins TRBV3-1 to TRBJ1-1; no definite D call. The CDR3 has 15 residues. The V gene's germline CDR1 is LGHDT and CDR2 YNNKEL (reference sequence). The CDR3 DNA is TGTGCCAGCAGCCAAGAGCAGGCTATGAACACTGAAGCTCTCTTT. It yields the protein CASSQEQAMNTEALF.

There are many counts of this clonotype. The chain recombines TRBV10-2 with TRBJ1-5; D not certain. The CDR3 consists of 12 residues. Trimming left V 2 bases short and J 6 bases short, with 5 bases between. Per the germline V gene, CDR1 is WSHSY and CDR2 is SAAADI. CDR3: CASSEPSQPQHF. In nucleotides, the CDR3 is TGCGCCAGCAGTGAGCCCAGTCAGCCCCAGCATTTT.

V is TRBV2 and J is TRBJ2-1, with 12 positions matching TRBD2. V was clipped by 1 base and J by 15 bases; unmatched bases: 10. Germline V CDR1 and CDR2: SNHLY, FYNNEI. The CDR3 runs 15 residues. This chain's CDR3 is CASSEEVLAGGPMFF. DNA of the CDR3: TGTGCCAGCAGTGAAGAGGTCCTAGCGGGGGGGCCAATGTTCTTC.